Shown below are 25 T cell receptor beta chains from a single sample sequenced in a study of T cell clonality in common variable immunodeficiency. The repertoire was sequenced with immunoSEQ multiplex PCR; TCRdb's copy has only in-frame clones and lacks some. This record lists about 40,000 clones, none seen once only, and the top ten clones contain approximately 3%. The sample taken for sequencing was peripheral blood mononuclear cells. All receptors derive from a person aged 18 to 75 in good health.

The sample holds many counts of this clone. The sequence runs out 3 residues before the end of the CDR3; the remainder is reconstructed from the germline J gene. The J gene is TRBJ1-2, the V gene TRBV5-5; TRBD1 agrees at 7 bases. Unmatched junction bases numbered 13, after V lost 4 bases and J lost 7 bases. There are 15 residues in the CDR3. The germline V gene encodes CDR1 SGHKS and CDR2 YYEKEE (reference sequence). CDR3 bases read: TGTGCCAGCAGCACCCGACAGGGTACCCTCACTGGC. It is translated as CASSTRQGTLTG. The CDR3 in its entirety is CASSTRQGTLTGYTF.

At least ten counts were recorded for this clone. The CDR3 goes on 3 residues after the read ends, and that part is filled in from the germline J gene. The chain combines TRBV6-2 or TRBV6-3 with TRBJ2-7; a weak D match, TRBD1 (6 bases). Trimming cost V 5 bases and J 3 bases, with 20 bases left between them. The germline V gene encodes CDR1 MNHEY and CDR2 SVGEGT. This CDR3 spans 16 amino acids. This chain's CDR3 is CASSPSGHASLYEQYF. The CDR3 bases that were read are TGTGCCAGCAGTCCGTCGGGACACGCGAGCCTCTACGAG.

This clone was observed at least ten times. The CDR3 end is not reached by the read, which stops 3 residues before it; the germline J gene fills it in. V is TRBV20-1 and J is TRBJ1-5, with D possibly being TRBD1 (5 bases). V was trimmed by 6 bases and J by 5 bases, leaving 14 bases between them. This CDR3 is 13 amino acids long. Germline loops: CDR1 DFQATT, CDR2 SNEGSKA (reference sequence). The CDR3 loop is CSALGDNDQPQHF. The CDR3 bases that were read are TGCAGTGCCCTAGGGGATAACGATCAGCCC.

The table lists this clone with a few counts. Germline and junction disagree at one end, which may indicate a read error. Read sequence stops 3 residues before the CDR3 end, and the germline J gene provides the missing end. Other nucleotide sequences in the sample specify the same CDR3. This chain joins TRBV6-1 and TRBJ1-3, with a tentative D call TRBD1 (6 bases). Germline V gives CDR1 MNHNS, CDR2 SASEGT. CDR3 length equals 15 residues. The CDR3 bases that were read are TGTGCCAGCAGCGAAACAGGGAGAGCTGGAAACACA. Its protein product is CASSETGRAGNT. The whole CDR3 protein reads CASSETGRAGNTIYF.

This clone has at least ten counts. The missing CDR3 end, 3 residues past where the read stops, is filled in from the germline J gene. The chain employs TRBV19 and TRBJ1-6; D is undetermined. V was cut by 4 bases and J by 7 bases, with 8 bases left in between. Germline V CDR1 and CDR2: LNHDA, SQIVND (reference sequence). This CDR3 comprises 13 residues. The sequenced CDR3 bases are TGTGCCAGTAGTACAGGCAGCAATTCACCC. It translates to CASSTGSNSP. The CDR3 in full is CASSTGSNSPLHF.

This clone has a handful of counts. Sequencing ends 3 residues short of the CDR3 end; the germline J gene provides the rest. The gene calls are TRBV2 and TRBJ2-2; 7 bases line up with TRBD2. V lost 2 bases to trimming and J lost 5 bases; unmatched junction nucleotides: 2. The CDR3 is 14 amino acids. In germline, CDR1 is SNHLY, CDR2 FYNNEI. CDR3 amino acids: CASSETRGTGELFF. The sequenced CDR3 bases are TGTGCCAGCAGTGAAACGCGGGGGACCGGGGAG.

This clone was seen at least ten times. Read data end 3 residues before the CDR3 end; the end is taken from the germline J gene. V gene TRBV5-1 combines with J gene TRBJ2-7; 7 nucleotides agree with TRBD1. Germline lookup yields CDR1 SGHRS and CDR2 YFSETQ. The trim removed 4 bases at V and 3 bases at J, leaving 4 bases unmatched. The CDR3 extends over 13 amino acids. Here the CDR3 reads CASSLRQGYEQYF. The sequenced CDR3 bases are TGCGCCAGCAGCCTCCGACAGGGCTACGAG.

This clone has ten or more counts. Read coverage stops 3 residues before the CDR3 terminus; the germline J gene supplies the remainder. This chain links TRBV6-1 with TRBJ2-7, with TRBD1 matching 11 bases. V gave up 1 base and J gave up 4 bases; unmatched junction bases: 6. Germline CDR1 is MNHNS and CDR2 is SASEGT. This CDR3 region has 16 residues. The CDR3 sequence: CASSEGPGTGGYEQYF. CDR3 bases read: TGTGCCAGCAGTGAAGGACCCGGGACAGGGGGGTACGAG.

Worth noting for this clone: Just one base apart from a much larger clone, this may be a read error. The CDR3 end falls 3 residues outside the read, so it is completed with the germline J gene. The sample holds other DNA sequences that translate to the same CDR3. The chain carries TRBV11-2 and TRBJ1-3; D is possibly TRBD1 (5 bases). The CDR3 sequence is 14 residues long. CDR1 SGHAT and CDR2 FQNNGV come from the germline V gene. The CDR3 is CASSPDTSGNTIYF. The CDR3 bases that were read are TGTGCCAGCAGCCCGGACACGTCGGGAAACACA.

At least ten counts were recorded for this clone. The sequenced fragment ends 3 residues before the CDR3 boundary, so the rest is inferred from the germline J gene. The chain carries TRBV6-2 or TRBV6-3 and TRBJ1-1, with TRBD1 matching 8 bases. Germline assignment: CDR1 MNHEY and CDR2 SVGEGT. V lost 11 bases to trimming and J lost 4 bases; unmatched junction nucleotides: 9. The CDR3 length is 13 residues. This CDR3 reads CAAKTGESTEAFF. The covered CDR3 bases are TGTGCCGCAAAGACAGGGGAGAGCACTGAA.

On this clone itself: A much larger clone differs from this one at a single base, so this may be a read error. The CDR3 spells CASSINSHVAPSGANVLFF. Partial CDR3 DNA: TGTGCCAGTAGTATTAACAGTCATGTCGCGCCCTCTGGGGCCAACGTA. This chain joins TRBV19 and TRBJ1-4, with D possibly TRBD1 on 5 matching bases. From the germline J gene comes the end of the CDR3, since the read stops 3 residues before it. This CDR3 region has 19 residues. The germline CDR1 and CDR2 sequences are LNHDA and SQIVND (reference sequence).

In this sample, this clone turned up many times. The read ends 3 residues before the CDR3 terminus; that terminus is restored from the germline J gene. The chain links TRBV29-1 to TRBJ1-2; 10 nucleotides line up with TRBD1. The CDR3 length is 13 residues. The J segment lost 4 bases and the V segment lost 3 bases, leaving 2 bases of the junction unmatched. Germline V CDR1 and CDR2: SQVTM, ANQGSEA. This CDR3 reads CSVEGQGIYGYTF. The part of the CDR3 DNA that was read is TGCAGCGTTGAGGGACAGGGGATCTATGGC.

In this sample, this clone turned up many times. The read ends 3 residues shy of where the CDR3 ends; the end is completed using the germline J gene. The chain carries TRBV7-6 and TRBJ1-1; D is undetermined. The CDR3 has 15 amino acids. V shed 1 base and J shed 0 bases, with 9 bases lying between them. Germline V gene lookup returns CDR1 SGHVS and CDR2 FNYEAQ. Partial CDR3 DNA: TGTGCCAGCAGCTTAGAGGGCACGGTGAACACTGAA. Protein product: CASSLEGTVNTE. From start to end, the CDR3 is CASSLEGTVNTEAFF.

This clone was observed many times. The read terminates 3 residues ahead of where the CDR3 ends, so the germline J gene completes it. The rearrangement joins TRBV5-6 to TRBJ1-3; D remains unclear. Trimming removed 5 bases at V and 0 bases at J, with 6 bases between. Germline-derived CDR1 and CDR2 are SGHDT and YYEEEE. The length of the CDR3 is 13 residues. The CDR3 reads CASSSLSGNTIYF. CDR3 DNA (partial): TGTGCCAGCAGTTCCCTCTCTGGAAACACC.

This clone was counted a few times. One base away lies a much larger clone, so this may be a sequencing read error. The sequenced CDR3 bases are TGTGCCAGCAGTGGAGCTGGGGGACAGCCCTACGAG. This translates into CASSGAGGQPYE. The whole CDR3 sequence is CASSGAGGQPYEQYF. This sequence joins TRBV6-1 and TRBJ2-7; 7 positions agree with TRBD1. The read ends 3 residues early relative to the CDR3; the germline J gene fills the gap. Germline V gives CDR1 MNHNS, CDR2 SASEGT. The CDR3 consists of 15 residues. V shed 4 bases and J 2 bases; nucleotides not matched to a gene: 8.

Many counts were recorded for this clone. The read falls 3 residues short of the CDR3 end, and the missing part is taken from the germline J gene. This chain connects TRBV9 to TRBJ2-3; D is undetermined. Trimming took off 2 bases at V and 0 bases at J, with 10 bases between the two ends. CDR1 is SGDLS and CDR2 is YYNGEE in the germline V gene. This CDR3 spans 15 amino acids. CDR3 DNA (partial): TGTGCCAGCAGCGTCCGACACGTAAGCACAGATACG. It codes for CASSVRHVSTDT. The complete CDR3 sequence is CASSVRHVSTDTQYF.

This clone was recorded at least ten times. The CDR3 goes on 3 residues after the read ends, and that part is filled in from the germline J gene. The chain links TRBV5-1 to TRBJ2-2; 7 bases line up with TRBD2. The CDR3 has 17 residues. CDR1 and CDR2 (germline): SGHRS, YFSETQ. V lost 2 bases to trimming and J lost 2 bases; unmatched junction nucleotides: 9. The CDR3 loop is CASSFLSGELNTGELFF. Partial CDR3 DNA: TGCGCCAGCAGCTTTTTAAGCGGGGAGCTAAACACCGGGGAG.

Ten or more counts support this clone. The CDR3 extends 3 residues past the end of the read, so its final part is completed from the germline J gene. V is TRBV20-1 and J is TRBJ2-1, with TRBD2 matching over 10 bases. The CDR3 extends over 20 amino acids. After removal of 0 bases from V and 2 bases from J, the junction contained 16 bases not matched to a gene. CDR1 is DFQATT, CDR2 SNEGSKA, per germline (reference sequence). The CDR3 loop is CSARDSKVAGGIVPYNEQFF. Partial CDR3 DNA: TGCAGTGCTAGAGATTCTAAGGTAGCGGGAGGAATTGTTCCCTACAATGAG.

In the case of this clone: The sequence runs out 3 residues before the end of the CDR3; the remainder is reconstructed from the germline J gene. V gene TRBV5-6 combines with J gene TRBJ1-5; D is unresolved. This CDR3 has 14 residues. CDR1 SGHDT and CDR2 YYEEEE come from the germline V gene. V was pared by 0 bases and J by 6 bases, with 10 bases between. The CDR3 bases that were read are TGTGCCAGCAGCTTGGGAGGGTCCGGTCAGCCC. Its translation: CASSLGGSGQP. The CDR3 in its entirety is CASSLGGSGQPQHF.

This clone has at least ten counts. The sequenced part of the CDR3 DNA is TGTGCCACCACGGTCTCGGGGTTTAATTCACCC. Its protein product is CATTVSGFNSP. The entire CDR3 protein is CATTVSGFNSPLHF. V gene TRBV19 combines with J gene TRBJ1-6; D unclear. The read finishes 3 residues shy of the CDR3 end, and the germline J gene is used to complete it. V lost 10 bases and J lost 6, with 16 bases in between. The CDR3 consists of 14 residues. Germline values: CDR1 LNHDA, CDR2 SQIVND (reference sequence).

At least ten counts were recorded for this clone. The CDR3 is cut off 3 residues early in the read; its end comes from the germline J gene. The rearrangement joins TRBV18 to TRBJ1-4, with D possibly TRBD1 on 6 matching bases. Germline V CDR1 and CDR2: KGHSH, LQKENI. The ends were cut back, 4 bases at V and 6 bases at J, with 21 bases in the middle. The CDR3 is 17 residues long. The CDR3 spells CASSRSRVPEGDEKLFF. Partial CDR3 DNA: TGTGCCAGCTCACGATCCAGGGTTCCTGAGGGGGATGAAAAA.

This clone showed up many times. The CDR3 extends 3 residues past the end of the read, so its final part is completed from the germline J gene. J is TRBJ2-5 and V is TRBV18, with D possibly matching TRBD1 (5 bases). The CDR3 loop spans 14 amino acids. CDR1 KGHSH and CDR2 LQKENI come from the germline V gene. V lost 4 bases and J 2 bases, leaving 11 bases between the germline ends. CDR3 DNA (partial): TGTGCCAGCTCACTCCCGGACAAACAAGAGACC. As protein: CASSLPDKQET. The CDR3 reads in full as CASSLPDKQETQYF.

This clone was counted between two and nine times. Partial CDR3 DNA: TGTGCCAGCTCACCGATTATACAGGGGGCCCAAGAGACG. This translates into CASSPIIQGAQET. The full CDR3 protein reads CASSPIIQGAQETQYF. The chain is built from TRBV18 and TRBJ2-3; TRBD1 aligns across 9 bases. With the read ending 3 residues before the CDR3 end, the germline J gene is used to fill in that end. The V gene's germline CDR1 is KGHSH and CDR2 LQKENI. This CDR3 has 16 residues. The entire variable domain, with the rest obtained from reference TRBV18 and TRBJ2-3, is as follows: NAGVMQNPRHLVRRRGQEARLRCSPMKGHSHVYWYRQLPEEGLKFMVYLQKENIIDESGMPKERFSAEFPKEGPSILRIQQVVRGDSAAYFCASSPIIQGAQETQYFGPGTRLTVL.

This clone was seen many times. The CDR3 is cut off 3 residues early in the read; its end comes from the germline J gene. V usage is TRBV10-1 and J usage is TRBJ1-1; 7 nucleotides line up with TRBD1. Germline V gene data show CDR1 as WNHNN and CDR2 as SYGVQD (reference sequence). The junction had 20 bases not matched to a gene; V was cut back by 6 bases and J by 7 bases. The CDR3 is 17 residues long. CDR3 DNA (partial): TGCGCCAGCAGCCCGGGGTTTCGCACAGGGGACTCCCTTGAA. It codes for CASSPGFRTGDSLE. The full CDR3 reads CASSPGFRTGDSLEAFF.

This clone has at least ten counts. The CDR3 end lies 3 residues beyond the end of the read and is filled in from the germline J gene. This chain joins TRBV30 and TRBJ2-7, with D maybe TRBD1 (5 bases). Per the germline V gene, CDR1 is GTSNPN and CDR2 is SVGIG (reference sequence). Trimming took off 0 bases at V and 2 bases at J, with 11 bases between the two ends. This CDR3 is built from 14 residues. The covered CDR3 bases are TGTGCCTGGAGTGTCTTAGGGGTACCCTACGAG. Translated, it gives CAWSVLGVPYE. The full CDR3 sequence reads CAWSVLGVPYEQYF.